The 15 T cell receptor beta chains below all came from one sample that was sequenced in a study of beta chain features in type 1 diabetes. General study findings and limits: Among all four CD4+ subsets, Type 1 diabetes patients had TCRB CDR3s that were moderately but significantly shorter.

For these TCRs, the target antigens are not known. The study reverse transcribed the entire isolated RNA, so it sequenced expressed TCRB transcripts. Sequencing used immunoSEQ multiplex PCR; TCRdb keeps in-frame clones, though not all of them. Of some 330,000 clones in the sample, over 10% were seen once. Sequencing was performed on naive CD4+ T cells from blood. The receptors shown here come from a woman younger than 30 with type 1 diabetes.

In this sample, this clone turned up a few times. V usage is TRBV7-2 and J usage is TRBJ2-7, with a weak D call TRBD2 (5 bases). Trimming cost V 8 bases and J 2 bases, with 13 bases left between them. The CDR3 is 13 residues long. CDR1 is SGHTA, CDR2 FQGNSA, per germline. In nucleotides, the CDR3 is TGTGCCAGCGGAGGCCAGCCTCCCTACGAGCAGTACTTC. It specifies CASGGQPPYEQYF.

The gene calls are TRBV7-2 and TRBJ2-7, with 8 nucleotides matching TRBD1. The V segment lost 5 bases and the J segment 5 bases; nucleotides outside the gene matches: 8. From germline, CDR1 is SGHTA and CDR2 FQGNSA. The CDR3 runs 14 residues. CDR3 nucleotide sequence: TGTGCCAGCAGCCCGAGACAGGGGCGGAACGAGCAGTACTTC. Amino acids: CASSPRQGRNEQYF.

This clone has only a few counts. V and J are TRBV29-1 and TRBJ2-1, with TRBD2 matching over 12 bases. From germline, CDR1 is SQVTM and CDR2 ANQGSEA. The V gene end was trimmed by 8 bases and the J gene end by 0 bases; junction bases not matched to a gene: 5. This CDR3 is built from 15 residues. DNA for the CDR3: TGCAGCCTAGCGGGGGGGCTGAGCTCCTACAATGAGCAGTTCTTC. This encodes CSLAGGLSSYNEQFF.

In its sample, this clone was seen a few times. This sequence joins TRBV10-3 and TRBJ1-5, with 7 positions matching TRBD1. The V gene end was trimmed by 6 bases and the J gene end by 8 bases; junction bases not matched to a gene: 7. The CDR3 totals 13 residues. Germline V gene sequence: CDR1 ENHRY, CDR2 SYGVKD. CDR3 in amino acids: CAISSQGMEPQHF. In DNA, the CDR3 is TGTGCCATCAGCTCACAGGGGATGGAGCCCCAGCATTTT.

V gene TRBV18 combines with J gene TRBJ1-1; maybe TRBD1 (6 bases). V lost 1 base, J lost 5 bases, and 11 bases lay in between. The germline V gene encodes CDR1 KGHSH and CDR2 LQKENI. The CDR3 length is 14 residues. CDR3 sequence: CASSPQGGATEAFF. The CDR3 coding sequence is TGTGCCAGCTCACCACAGGGGGGGGCAACTGAAGCTTTCTTT.

The CDR3 sequence: CASSLPLYEQFF. CDR3 DNA: TGTGCCAGCAGCTTACCCTTATATGAGCAGTTCTTC. V is TRBV7-2 and J is TRBJ2-1; the D is unclear. Germline V gene lookup returns CDR1 SGHTA and CDR2 FQGNSA. The CDR3 contains 12 residues. V lost 2 bases and J lost 8, with 7 bases in between.

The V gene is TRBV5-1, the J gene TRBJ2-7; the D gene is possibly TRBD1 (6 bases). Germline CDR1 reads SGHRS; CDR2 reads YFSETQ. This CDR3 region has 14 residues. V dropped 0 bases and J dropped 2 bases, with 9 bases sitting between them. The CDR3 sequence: CASSLVTGPYEQYF. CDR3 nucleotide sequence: TGCGCCAGCAGCTTGGTGACAGGACCCTACGAGCAGTACTTC. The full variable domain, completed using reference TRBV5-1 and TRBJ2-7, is KAGVTQTPRYLIKTRGQQVTLSCSPISGHRSVSWYQQTPGQGLQFLFEYFSETQRNKGNFPGRFSGRQFSNSRSEMNVSTLELGDSALYLCASSLVTGPYEQYFGPGTRLTVT.

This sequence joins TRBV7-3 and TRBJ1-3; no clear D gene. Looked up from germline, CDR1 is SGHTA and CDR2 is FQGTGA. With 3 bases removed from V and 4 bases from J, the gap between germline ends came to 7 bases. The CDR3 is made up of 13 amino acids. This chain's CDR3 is CASSLSLGNTIYF. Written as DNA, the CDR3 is TGTGCCAGCAGCTTGAGCCTAGGAAACACCATATATTTT.

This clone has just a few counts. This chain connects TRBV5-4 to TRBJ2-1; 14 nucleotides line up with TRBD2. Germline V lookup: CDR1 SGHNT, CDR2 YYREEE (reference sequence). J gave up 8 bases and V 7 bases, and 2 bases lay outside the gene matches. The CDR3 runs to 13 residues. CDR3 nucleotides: TGTGCCAGCGGACTAGCGGGAGGCGATGAGCAGTTCTTC. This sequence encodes CASGLAGGDEQFF. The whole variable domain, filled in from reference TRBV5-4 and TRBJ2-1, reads ETGVTQSPTHLIKTRGQQVTLRCSSQSGHNTVSWYQQALGQGPQFIFQYYREEENGRGNFPPRFSGLQFPNYSSELNVNALELDDSALYLCASGLAGGDEQFFGPGTRLTVL.

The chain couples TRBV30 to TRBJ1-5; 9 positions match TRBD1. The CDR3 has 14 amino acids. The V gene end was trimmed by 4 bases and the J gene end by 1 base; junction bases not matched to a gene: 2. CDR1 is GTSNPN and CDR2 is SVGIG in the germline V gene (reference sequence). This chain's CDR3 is CAWTGQGSNQPQHF. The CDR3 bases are TGTGCCTGGACGGGACAGGGAAGCAATCAGCCCCAGCATTTT.

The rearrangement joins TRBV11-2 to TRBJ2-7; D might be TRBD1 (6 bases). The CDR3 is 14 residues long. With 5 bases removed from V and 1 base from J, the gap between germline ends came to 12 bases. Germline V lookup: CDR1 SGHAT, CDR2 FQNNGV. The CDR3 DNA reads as TGTGCCAGCAGCCGGACAGTGGAGTCCTACGAGCAGTACTTC. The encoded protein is CASSRTVESYEQYF.

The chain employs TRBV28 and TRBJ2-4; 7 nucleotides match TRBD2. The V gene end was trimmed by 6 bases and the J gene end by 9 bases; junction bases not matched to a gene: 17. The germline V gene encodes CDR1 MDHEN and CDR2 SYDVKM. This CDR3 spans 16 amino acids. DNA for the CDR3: TGTGCCAGCAGCGCTGGGGGGTCTAGCGGAAGAGGCATTCAGTACTTC. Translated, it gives CASSAGGSSGRGIQYF.

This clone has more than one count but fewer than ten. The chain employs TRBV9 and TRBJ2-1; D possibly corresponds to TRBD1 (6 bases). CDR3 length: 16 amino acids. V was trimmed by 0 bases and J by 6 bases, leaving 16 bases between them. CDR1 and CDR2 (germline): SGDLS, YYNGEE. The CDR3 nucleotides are TGTGCCAGCAGCGTAGTTCCGTCAGGGGTCCGCAATGAGCAGTTCTTC. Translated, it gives CASSVVPSGVRNEQFF.

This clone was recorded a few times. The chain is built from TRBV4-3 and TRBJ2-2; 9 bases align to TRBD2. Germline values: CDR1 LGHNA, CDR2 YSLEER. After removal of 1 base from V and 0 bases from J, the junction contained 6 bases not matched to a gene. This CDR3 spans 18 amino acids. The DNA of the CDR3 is TGCGCCAGCAGCCAAGCTTGGCTAGCGGGGCCGAACACCGGGGAGCTGTTTTTT. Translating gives CASSQAWLAGPNTGELFF.

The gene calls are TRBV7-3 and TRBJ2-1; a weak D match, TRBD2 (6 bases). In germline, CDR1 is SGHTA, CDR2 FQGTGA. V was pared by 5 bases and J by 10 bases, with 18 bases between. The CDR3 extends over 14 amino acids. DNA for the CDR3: TGTGCCAGCAGCAGGCAGTCTAGCGAGACGGAGCAGTTCTTC. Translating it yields CASSRQSSETEQFF.